The 25 T cell receptor beta chains below were found in one sample sequenced in a study of CD8 T cells in ankylosing spondylitis. TCRdb re-analysed the 5' RACE reads in MiXCR, keeping a single row per CDR3 protein. This table has over 110,000 distinct CDR3 sequences, approximately 9.2% appearing once. The sequencing input was synovial fluid, either unsorted or a sorted T cell fraction (not recorded which). The source is a male donor with ankylosing spondylitis.

This clonotype was picked up many times. This chain joins TRBV20-1 and TRBJ1-1, with D perhaps matching TRBD1 (6 bases). The germline CDR1 and CDR2 sequences are DFQATT and SNEGSKA (reference sequence). This CDR3 has 15 residues. V was pared by 6 bases and J by 2 bases, with 19 bases between. CDR3 sequence reads: CSAGGGLTGNTEAFF. The CDR3 DNA sequence: TGCAGTGCCGGGGGGGGGCTGACGGGCAACACTGAAGCTTTCTTT.

This clonotype was seen at least ten times. The chain recombines TRBV6-2 or TRBV6-3 with TRBJ2-1; D is ambiguous. There are 16 residues in the CDR3. Germline V gene sequence: CDR1 MNHEY, CDR2 SVGEGT. Deletions cut 4 bases from V and 0 bases from J, with 13 bases between. CDR3 amino acids: CASSFRQIGSYNEQFF. CDR3 sequence (DNA): TGTGCCAGCAGTTTCCGACAAATAGGCTCCTACAATGAGCAGTTCTTC.

The chain combines TRBV23-1 with TRBJ2-4, with TRBD2 as a possible D gene (5 bases). TRBV23-1 is treated as an ORF (open reading frame) with a function not yet certain. Trimming removed 8 bases at V and 5 bases at J, with 19 bases between. This CDR3 has 15 amino acids. The chain's CDR3 is CASQAERLSQNIQYF. CDR3 in DNA: TGCGCCAGCCAAGCGGAGCGTTTAAGCCAAAACATTCAGTACTTC.

This clonotype was counted only a few times. This chain links TRBV5-6 with TRBJ2-3; 7 bases line up with TRBD1. The CDR3 loop spans 12 amino acids. Germline CDR1 reads SGHDT; CDR2 reads YYEEEE. The junction had 1 base not matched to a gene; V was cut back by 2 bases and J by 7 bases. CDR3 sequence reads: CASSLQGYTQYF. The CDR3 coding sequence is TGTGCCAGCAGCTTACAGGGGTATACGCAGTATTTT.

The chain couples TRBV21-1 to TRBJ1-5; the tabulated D call, TRBD1, remains unverified against the DNA. TRBV21-1 represents a pseudogene. The CDR3 covers 14 residues. The CDR3 region is CASSRQGANQPQHF. CDR3 sequence (DNA): TGTGCCAGCAGCCGCCAGGGGGCTAATCAGCCCCAGCATTTT.

This clonotype has more than one count but fewer than ten. V and J are TRBV19 and TRBJ1-2; D is perhaps TRBD1 (6 bases). V lost 6 bases and J lost 0, with 8 bases in between. Per the germline V gene, CDR1 is LNHDA and CDR2 is SQIVND (reference sequence). CDR3 length: 13 amino acids. CDR3 sequence (DNA): TGTGCCAGTAGGGACAGCTCTAACTATGGCTACACCTTC. This encodes CASRDSSNYGYTF.

A note on this clonotype: This may arise from a read error, as a much more abundant clone is one base away. The rearrangement joins TRBV4-2 to TRBJ2-3; unclear D gene. CDR3 length equals 12 residues. Germline CDR1 and CDR2: LGHNA and YNFKEQ. Between the trimmed V and J ends, which lost 0 bases and 4 bases, there was a span of 2 bases. The CDR3 spells CASSQEADTQYF. The CDR3 bases are TGTGCCAGCAGCCAAGAGGCAGATACGCAGTATTTT.

The genes are TRBV28 and TRBJ1-1; D remains ambiguous. The CDR3 has 16 residues. Trimming cost V 1 base and J 0 bases, with 12 bases left between them. CDR1 is MDHEN, CDR2 SYDVKM, per germline. CDR3 in DNA: TGTGCCAGCAGTTTATCGATGCGGAGACTGAACACTGAAGCTTTCTTT. Protein sequence: CASSLSMRRLNTEAFF.

V gene TRBV20-1 combines with J gene TRBJ1-2; 8 bases are shared with TRBD1. Germline trimming cut 3 bases from V and 8 bases from J; bases unmatched to any gene: 11. Germline-derived CDR1 and CDR2 are DFQATT and SNEGSKA (reference sequence). The CDR3 is 14 residues long. The CDR3 region is CSASTPDRAGGYTF. CDR3 nucleotides: TGCAGTGCTAGTACCCCGGACAGGGCTGGAGGCTACACCTTC.

The sample holds many counts of this clonotype. This chain links TRBV4-1 with TRBJ1-3, with D possibly TRBD1 on 5 matching bases. Germline V lookup: CDR1 MGHRA, CDR2 YSYEKL. This CDR3 region has 16 residues. V shed 1 base and J shed 1 base, with 11 bases lying between them. The CDR3 reads CASSQGRGGSGNTIYF. CDR3 coding DNA: TGCGCCAGCAGCCAAGGACGTGGGGGATCTGGAAACACCATATATTTT.

This clonotype was detected a few times. The CDR3 bases are TGTGCCAGCAGCCAAGCACAGAGGAACACTGAAGCTTTCTTT. Translating gives CASSQAQRNTEAFF. The J gene is TRBJ1-1, the V gene TRBV3-1; no reliable D call. CDR3 length equals 14 residues. The V end was cut by 1 base, the J end by 1 base, with 7 bases between. Germline CDR1 reads LGHDT; CDR2 reads YNNKEL (reference sequence).

The chain joins TRBV2 to TRBJ1-4; D remains ambiguous. V was clipped by 6 bases and J by 6 bases, with 11 bases between them. Germline V gene data show CDR1 as SNHLY and CDR2 as FYNNEI. This CDR3 contains 13 residues. The CDR3 sequence: CASRGSSDEKLFF. In DNA, the CDR3 is TGTGCCAGCAGGGGGTCCAGCGATGAAAAACTGTTTTTT.

This sequence joins TRBV2 and TRBJ2-6; D is ambiguous. This CDR3 is built from 14 residues. Trimming removed 4 bases at V and 1 base at J, with 5 bases between. Germline CDR1 and CDR2: SNHLY and FYNNEI. CDR3 amino acids: CASSGRSGANVLTF. DNA of the CDR3: TGTGCCAGCAGTGGCAGGTCTGGGGCCAACGTCCTGACTTTC.

This clonotype was seen repeatedly, ten times or more. The chain employs TRBV24-1 and TRBJ2-5; possibly TRBD1 or TRBD2 for D (5 bases each). Germline-derived CDR1 and CDR2 are KGHDR and SFDVKD. The CDR3 spans 15 residues. The V gene lost 4 bases and the J gene lost 0 bases, with 11 bases spanning the gap. The CDR3 DNA follows: TGTGCCACCAGTGACCGCAGGGAGTACCAAGAGACCCAGTACTTC. It codes for CATSDRREYQETQYF.

The chain employs TRBV7-6 and TRBJ2-2; perhaps TRBD2 as D (6 bases). Trimming left V 3 bases short and J 0 bases short, with 11 bases between. CDR1 is SGHVS and CDR2 is FNYEAQ in the germline V gene. The CDR3 is made up of 16 amino acids. The CDR3 DNA reads as TGTGCCAGCAGCTTTAGCGGATCGTCGAACACCGGGGAGCTGTTTTTT. This sequence encodes CASSFSGSSNTGELFF.

This clonotype was seen a handful of times. The V and J genes are TRBV30 and TRBJ1-2; 7 bases align to TRBD1. The germline CDR1 and CDR2 sequences are GTSNPN and SVGIG (reference sequence). V lost 3 bases and J lost 4; bases outside the gene matches: 2. The CDR3 has 12 amino acids. Here the CDR3 DNA reads TGTGCCTGGAGGCGGGACAGCTATGGCTACACCTTC. Protein product: CAWRRDSYGYTF.

The rearrangement joins TRBV9 to TRBJ2-7; TRBD2 might be the D (6 bases). The germline CDR1 and CDR2 sequences are SGDLS and YYNGEE. The CDR3 length is 15 residues. Deletions cut 2 bases from V and 6 bases from J, with 18 bases between. This chain's CDR3 is CASSVAADGGIEQYF. The CDR3 nucleotides read TGTGCCAGCAGCGTGGCGGCGGACGGCGGGATCGAGCAGTACTTC. Full variable domain (missing parts from reference TRBV9 and TRBJ2-7): DSGVTQTPKHLITATGQRVTLRCSPRSGDLSVYWYQQSLDQGLQFLIQYYNGEERAKGNILERFSAQQFPDLHSELNLSSLELGDSALYFCASSVAADGGIEQYFGPGTRLTVT.

This chain links TRBV6-1 with TRBJ1-2; possible D gene TRBD1, 5 bases. Germline values: CDR1 MNHNS, CDR2 SASEGT. The CDR3 sequence is 15 residues long. V was cut by 6 bases and J by 7 bases, with 21 bases left in between. The CDR3 DNA reads as TGTGCCAGCAGATCGACAGACCAGGGTACGGGTGGCTACACCTTC. Translation gives CASRSTDQGTGGYTF.

This clonotype was counted many times. This chain joins TRBV6-2 or TRBV6-3 and TRBJ1-5; tentative D call: TRBD1 (6 bases). The CDR3 is made up of 18 amino acids. Germline-derived CDR1 and CDR2 are MNHEY and SVGEGT. The V end was cut by 5 bases, the J end by 10 bases, with 30 bases between. CDR3 region: CASSPDPHLTGWSVPQHF. In nucleotides, the CDR3 is TGTGCCAGCAGTCCTGACCCCCACCTAACAGGGTGGTCGGTCCCCCAGCATTTT.

The J gene is TRBJ1-6, the V gene TRBV5-1; no clear D. Trimming shortened V by 3 bases and J by 3 bases, and 13 bases separated the two germline ends. The length of the CDR3 is 16 residues. In germline, CDR1 is SGHRS, CDR2 YFSETQ. CDR3 region: CASSWTPPNYNSPLHF. The CDR3 DNA is TGCGCCAGCAGCTGGACTCCACCGAACTATAATTCACCCCTCCACTTT.

This clonotype was seen repeatedly, ten times or more. The chain joins TRBV5-1 to TRBJ2-3, with a tentative D call TRBD2 (5 bases). This CDR3 spans 12 amino acids. Germline CDR1 and CDR2: SGHRS and YFSETQ. The V and J ends lost 6 bases and 6 bases respectively, with 11 bases between them. This CDR3 reads CASTSRGDTQYF. In DNA, the CDR3 is TGCGCCAGCACCTCCCGCGGGGATACGCAGTATTTT.

This clonotype was seen a handful of times. V and J are TRBV3-1 and TRBJ2-7, with D possibly matching TRBD2 (5 bases). This CDR3 spans 14 amino acids. Trimming cost V 1 base and J 2 bases, with 9 bases left between them. Looked up from germline, CDR1 is LGHDT and CDR2 is YNNKEL (reference sequence). The CDR3 DNA sequence: TGTGCCAGCAGCCAAGGGGCGACTACCTACGAGCAGTACTTC. As protein: CASSQGATTYEQYF.

This clonotype was counted many times. The V call is TRBV27, the J call TRBJ1-1; D gene uncertain. The germline V gene has CDR1 MNHEY and CDR2 SMNVEV (reference sequence). The CDR3 covers 13 residues. Trimming pared 1 base from V and 7 bases from J, leaving 10 bases between. This CDR3 is CASSLFPDGEAFF. The CDR3 region has the DNA TGTGCCAGCAGTTTATTTCCGGACGGTGAAGCTTTCTTT.

This clonotype came up a few times. The CDR3 DNA reads as TGTGCCAGCAGTTACCGGGCCGGGACCGAAGGGAACACTGAAGCTTTCTTT. Translated: CASSYRAGTEGNTEAFF. The rearrangement joins TRBV6-2 or TRBV6-3 to TRBJ1-1; TRBD1 is a possible D gene (5 bases). V dropped 2 bases and J dropped 1 base, with 17 bases sitting between them. Germline V gives CDR1 MNHEY, CDR2 SVGEGT. This CDR3 is 17 amino acids long.

This clonotype has ten or more counts. The chain links TRBV7-9 to TRBJ2-1; 7 nucleotides agree with TRBD2. The trim removed 4 bases at V and 2 bases at J, leaving 5 bases unmatched. CDR3 length equals 15 residues. The germline V gene has CDR1 SEHNR and CDR2 FQNEAQ (reference sequence). The CDR3 nucleotides read TGTGCCAGCAGCTCTAGCGGCCCCACCTACAATGAGCAGTTCTTC. This translates into CASSSSGPTYNEQFF.